Presented here are 17 T cell receptor beta chains from one specimen sequenced in a study of T-cell reconstitution after alpha-beta-depleted transplantation in children. Unique molecular identifiers were incorporated into the prepared TCRbeta library. TCRdb processed the PCR reads anew with MiXCR; each CDR3 protein has one entry. The repertoire has about a million distinct CDR3 sequences, about 29% of them found once; the top ten carry over 25%. Material: PBMCs, mostly from graft donor cells, obtained 360 days after TCRalphabeta/CD19-depleted stem cell transplant. The receptors stem from a boy under three years old who had a stem cell transplant for SCID, so the T cells may come from the graft donor.

The chain couples TRBV5-6 to TRBJ1-1, with D possibly TRBD1 on 5 matching bases. The germline gives CDR1 SGHDT, CDR2 YYEEEE. This CDR3 spans 12 amino acids. Trimming removed 2 bases at V and 8 bases at J, with 10 bases between. For the CDR3, the DNA is TGTGCCAGCAGCTTCGGAGGGGTGGAAGCTTTCTTT. It specifies CASSFGGVEAFF.

J is TRBJ2-7 and V is TRBV13; D remains unclear. Between the trimmed V and J ends, which lost 4 bases and 1 base, there was a span of 20 bases. CDR3 length: 17 amino acids. Germline values: CDR1 PRHDT, CDR2 FYEKMQ (reference sequence). The CDR3 sequence is CASSSHTWVNPSYEQYF. The CDR3 DNA reads as TGTGCCAGCAGCTCCCATACCTGGGTTAATCCTTCCTACGAGCAGTACTTC.

This clonotype was counted between two and nine times. The J gene is TRBJ1-2, the V gene TRBV20-1, with no clear D. CDR3 length: 15 residues. Germline V gene sequence: CDR1 DFQATT, CDR2 SNEGSKA (reference sequence). Deletions cut 0 bases from V and 4 bases from J, with 15 bases between. The DNA for the CDR3 is TGCAGTGCTAGAGATTTCACTCTCCACTTCTATGGCTACACCTTC. Amino acid sequence: CSARDFTLHFYGYTF.

This clonotype was seen a handful of times. The genes are TRBV20-1 and TRBJ2-7, with D perhaps matching TRBD1 (6 bases). Trimming shortened V by 6 bases and J by 3 bases, and 9 bases separated the two germline ends. The CDR3 loop spans 11 amino acids. Germline lookup yields CDR1 DFQATT and CDR2 SNEGSKA (reference sequence). In nucleotides, the CDR3 is TGCAGTGCCCAGGGGCTCTACGAGCAGTACTTC. Residues: CSAQGLYEQYF.

This clonotype has a handful of counts. The rearrangement joins TRBV29-1 to TRBJ1-2; D is unresolved. CDR3 length: 12 residues. CDR1 and CDR2 (germline): SQVTM, ANQGSEA. Deletions cut 6 bases from V and 1 base from J, with 9 bases between. This chain's CDR3 is CSVGRNNYGYTF. The CDR3 DNA is TGCAGCGTGGGAAGGAATAACTATGGCTACACCTTC.

This clonotype has a handful of counts. The V call is TRBV7-2, the J call TRBJ2-5; 8 bases are a match to TRBD2. Trimming took 1 base from V and 7 from J; bases not matched to a gene: 5. Per the germline V gene, CDR1 is SGHTA and CDR2 is FQGNSA. The CDR3 contains 14 residues. The CDR3 nucleotides are TGTGCCAGCAGCTTAGTCGGGACTAGAGGGACCCAGTACTTC. Amino acids: CASSLVGTRGTQYF. Filled out from reference TRBV7-2 and TRBJ2-5, the complete variable domain reads GAGVSQSPSNKVTEKGKDVELRCDPISGHTALYWYRQSLGQGLEFLIYFQGNSAPDKSGLPSDRFSAERTGGSVSTLTIQRTQQEDSAVYLCASSLVGTRGTQYFGPGTRLLVL.

This rearrangement joins TRBV12-3 or TRBV12-4 to TRBJ2-4; D call uncertain. Trimming removed 9 bases from V and 6 bases from J, with 12 bases in between. The CDR3 is 12 amino acids. This CDR3 reads CASTWSRNIQYF. The CDR3 DNA sequence: TGTGCCAGTACGTGGTCGAGAAACATTCAGTACTTC.

This rearrangement joins TRBV7-2 to TRBJ2-1; TRBD1 might be the D (5 bases). V was shortened by 5 bases and J by 5 bases, with 19 bases between the two germline ends. The CDR3 contains 16 residues. Per the germline V gene, CDR1 is SGHTA and CDR2 is FQGNSA. For the CDR3, the DNA is TGTGCCAGCAGCGGTGGGCAGGGAAGAATTAACAATGAGCAGTTCTTC. Its translation: CASSGGQGRINNEQFF.

The chain uses TRBV20-1 and TRBJ1-1; D gene uncertain. The germline V and J ends were trimmed by 0 bases and 0 bases, with 11 bases remaining between them. The CDR3 is 15 residues long. From germline, CDR1 is DFQATT and CDR2 SNEGSKA (reference sequence). Written as DNA, the CDR3 is TGCAGTGCTAGAGAGCAGGTGGTAATGAACACTGAAGCTTTCTTT. Its translation: CSAREQVVMNTEAFF.

The V gene is TRBV29-1, the J gene TRBJ2-3, with D hard to call. Trimming took 4 bases from V and 0 from J, leaving 17 bases between them. The CDR3 extends over 16 amino acids. Germline-derived CDR1 and CDR2 are SQVTM and ANQGSEA. CDR3 bases: TGCAGCGTTGGAGGCTGGGGTTCCACTAGCACAGATACGCAGTATTTT. Protein sequence: CSVGGWGSTSTDTQYF.

This clonotype was detected only a few times. This chain uses TRBV5-1 with TRBJ2-3; D is possibly TRBD1 (5 bases). Germline values: CDR1 SGHRS, CDR2 YFSETQ. Trimming took 2 bases from V and 4 from J, leaving 8 bases between them. CDR3 length equals 13 residues. In DNA form, the CDR3 reads TGCGCCAGCAGCTTCGACAGCTCAGATACGCAGTATTTT. It is translated as CASSFDSSDTQYF.

This chain joins TRBV6-5 and TRBJ2-1, with 9 positions matching TRBD1. Germline V lookup: CDR1 MNHEY, CDR2 SVGAGI. V gave up 0 bases and J gave up 6 bases; unmatched junction bases: 6. The CDR3 is 16 amino acids. The CDR3 DNA reads TGTGCCAGCAGTTACTCACGGAAACAGGGGGCCAATGAGCAGTTCTTC. It specifies CASSYSRKQGANEQFF.

This sequence joins TRBV7-2 and TRBJ2-3, with D perhaps matching TRBD2 (6 bases). Per germline, CDR1 SGHTA and CDR2 FQGNSA. Trimming left V 2 bases short and J 6 bases short, with 18 bases between. CDR3 length equals 16 residues. CDR3 amino acids: CASSLLLAGRLDTQYF. For the CDR3, the DNA is TGTGCCAGCAGCTTACTCTTAGCAGGGAGGTTGGATACGCAGTATTTT.

This chain connects TRBV11-1 to TRBJ2-7; 10 bases are shared with TRBD2. CDR1 and CDR2 from the germline V gene are SGHAT and FQDESV (reference sequence). J gave up 5 bases and V 8 bases, and 6 bases lay outside the gene matches. CDR3 length equals 13 residues. The CDR3 DNA is TGTGCCAGCGAACTAGCGGGGAGAGACGAGCAGTACTTC. Its translation: CASELAGRDEQYF.

The chain employs TRBV12-3 or TRBV12-4 and TRBJ2-1, with no clear D. The CDR3 loop spans 15 amino acids. V was trimmed by 5 bases and J by 0 bases, leaving 11 bases between them. The CDR3 reads CASSPRTASYNEQFF. The CDR3 bases are TGTGCCAGCAGTCCTCGGACGGCCTCCTACAATGAGCAGTTCTTC.

DNA of the CDR3: TGTGCCAGTAGCAAAATCGGGACAGGGGACCAAAACATTCAGTACTTC. It is translated as CASSKIGTGDQNIQYF. The chain combines TRBV19 with TRBJ2-4, with 10 bases matching TRBD1. V gave up 6 bases and J gave up 5 bases; unmatched junction bases: 10. The CDR3 consists of 16 residues. From germline, CDR1 is LNHDA and CDR2 SQIVND (reference sequence).

The chain employs TRBV5-1 and TRBJ2-2; a weak D match, TRBD2 (6 bases). Germline lookup yields CDR1 SGHRS and CDR2 YFSETQ. The CDR3 length is 17 residues. Trimming took 4 bases from V and 0 from J, leaving 16 bases between them. The CDR3 bases are TGCGCCAGCAGCCCATACCTCGCGGGAACGAACACCGGGGAGCTGTTTTTT. It translates to CASSPYLAGTNTGELFF.